This is a list of T cell receptor beta chains from one sample in a study of beta chain features in type 1 diabetes. TCRdb's table, derived via immunoSEQ multiplex PCR, lists solely in-frame clones and lacks some. The sample lists about 140,000 clones, approximately 9.8% seen once, with about 0.6% in the top ten. Sequenced material: central memory CD4+ T cells from blood. The receptors here all came from a woman aged 40 to 50 in good health. CDR3s include the opening cysteine and the closing phenylalanine or tryptophan. Each record gives: J gene, CDR3 length, V gene, CDR3 protein.

J gene: TRBJ2-7; CDR3 length: 16; V gene: TRBV21-1; CDR3 protein: CASSIGKLGTVGEQYF
J gene: TRBJ1-2; CDR3 length: 17; V gene: TRBV2; CDR3 protein: CASRDVGQSISHYGYTF
J gene: TRBJ1-1; CDR3 length: 13; V gene: TRBV6-5; CDR3 protein: CASSYGWQEGAFF
J gene: TRBJ2-5; CDR3 length: 16; V gene: TRBV5-4; CDR3 protein: CASSFPSGGIQETQYF
J gene: TRBJ2-2; CDR3 length: 14; V gene: TRBV6-5; CDR3 protein: CASRAAGGTGELFF
J gene: TRBJ1-2; CDR3 length: 13; V gene: TRBV6-5; CDR3 protein: CASSYVGNYGYTF
J gene: TRBJ1-2; CDR3 length: 14; V gene: TRBV11-2; CDR3 protein: CASSPPQGAYGYTF
J gene: TRBJ1-5; CDR3 length: 14; V gene: TRBV18; CDR3 protein: CASSLEQGLQPQHF
J gene: TRBJ1-1; CDR3 length: 15; V gene: TRBV27; CDR3 protein: CASSFGGRADTEAFF
J gene: TRBJ2-5; CDR3 length: 15; V gene: TRBV10-2; CDR3 protein: CASCSGGAGGETQYF
J gene: TRBJ1-1; CDR3 length: 15; V gene: TRBV18; CDR3 protein: CASSPFSTGNTEAFF
J gene: TRBJ1-1; CDR3 length: 14; V gene: TRBV5-4; CDR3 protein: CASSWGGPNTEAFF
J gene: TRBJ2-1; CDR3 length: 16; V gene: TRBV4-1; CDR3 protein: CASSQTYGGSYNEQFF
J gene: TRBJ1-1; CDR3 length: 13; V gene: TRBV2; CDR3 protein: CASSPNYAGEAFF
J gene: TRBJ2-5; CDR3 length: 16; V gene: TRBV6-5; CDR3 protein: CASSYEAGGLKETQYF
J gene: TRBJ1-1; CDR3 length: 13; V gene: TRBV7-2; CDR3 protein: CASSLGTGMRAFF
J gene: TRBJ1-2; CDR3 length: 14; V gene: TRBV15; CDR3 protein: CATSRVRGFYGYTF
J gene: TRBJ1-6; CDR3 length: 13; V gene: TRBV2; CDR3 protein: CASSVEQHSPLHF
J gene: TRBJ1-5; CDR3 length: 15; V gene: TRBV6-1; CDR3 protein: CASRTQGAGNQPQHF
J gene: TRBJ1-2; CDR3 length: 12; V gene: TRBV6-4; CDR3 protein: CASSRSGYGYTF
J gene: TRBJ2-3; CDR3 length: 16; V gene: TRBV11-2; CDR3 protein: CASSPRLAQSTDTQYF
J gene: TRBJ1-5; CDR3 length: 15; V gene: TRBV9; CDR3 protein: CASSASGTGSDPQHF
J gene: TRBJ2-6; CDR3 length: 14; V gene: TRBV7-9; CDR3 protein: CASHGASGANVLTF
J gene: TRBJ2-5; CDR3 length: 15; V gene: TRBV9; CDR3 protein: CASSVAPGQGETQYF
J gene: TRBJ1-5; CDR3 length: 13; V gene: TRBV2; CDR3 protein: CASSEGGNQPQHF
J gene: TRBJ2-1; CDR3 length: 17; V gene: TRBV4-2; CDR3 protein: CASSQDRVGGASNEQFF
J gene: TRBJ2-7; CDR3 length: 12; V gene: TRBV7-9; CDR3 protein: CASSRESYEQYF
J gene: TRBJ2-2; CDR3 length: 13; V gene: TRBV14; CDR3 protein: CASSPWGVGELFF
J gene: TRBJ2-6; CDR3 length: 16; V gene: TRBV27; CDR3 protein: CASMRTVVSGANVLTF
J gene: TRBJ2-2; CDR3 length: 16; V gene: TRBV10-3; CDR3 protein: CAISDRLGVNTGELFF
J gene: TRBJ1-6; CDR3 length: 16; V gene: TRBV7-2; CDR3 protein: CASSSTRVGYNSPLHF
J gene: TRBJ2-7; CDR3 length: 14; V gene: TRBV25-1; CDR3 protein: CASSVGTGYYEQYF
J gene: TRBJ2-3; CDR3 length: 15; V gene: TRBV11-2; CDR3 protein: CASSRLAGGTDTQYF
J gene: TRBJ2-1; CDR3 length: 15; V gene: TRBV7-8; CDR3 protein: CASSFGQGANNEQFF
J gene: TRBJ2-3; CDR3 length: 17; V gene: TRBV11-2; CDR3 protein: CASSLAPFPGQTDTQYF
J gene: TRBJ2-7; CDR3 length: 12; V gene: TRBV7-8; CDR3 protein: CASSPTTYEQYF
J gene: TRBJ2-7; CDR3 length: 14; V gene: TRBV7-6; CDR3 protein: CASSKTDRGYEQYF
J gene: TRBJ2-1; CDR3 length: 17; V gene: TRBV4-3; CDR3 protein: CASSQGALRGPGVEQFF
J gene: TRBJ1-4; CDR3 length: 16; V gene: TRBV4-3; CDR3 protein: CASSQGASTTNEKLFF
J gene: TRBJ1-3; CDR3 length: 14; V gene: TRBV11-2; CDR3 protein: CASSLGLGRDTIYF
J gene: TRBJ2-3; CDR3 length: 15; V gene: TRBV7-9; CDR3 protein: CASSSDRVQRDTQYF
J gene: TRBJ2-3; CDR3 length: 14; V gene: TRBV27; CDR3 protein: CASSRVRHTDTQYF
J gene: TRBJ2-5; CDR3 length: 14; V gene: TRBV28; CDR3 protein: CASSLRGLRETQYF